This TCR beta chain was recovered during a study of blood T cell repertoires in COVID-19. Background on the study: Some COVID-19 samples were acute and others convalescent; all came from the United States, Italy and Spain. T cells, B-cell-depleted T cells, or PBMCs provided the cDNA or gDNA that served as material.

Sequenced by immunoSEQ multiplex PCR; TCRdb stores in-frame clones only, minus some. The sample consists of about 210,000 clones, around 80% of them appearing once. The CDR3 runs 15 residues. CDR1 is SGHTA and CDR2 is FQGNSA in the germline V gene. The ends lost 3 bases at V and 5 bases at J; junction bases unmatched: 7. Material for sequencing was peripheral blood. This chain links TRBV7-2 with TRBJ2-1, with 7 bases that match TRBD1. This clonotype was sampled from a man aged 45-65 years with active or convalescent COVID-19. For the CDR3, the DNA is TGTGCCAGCAGCTTCTCCGGGACAGTCAACAATGAGCAGTTCTTC. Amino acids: CASSFSGTVNNEQFF.